Included here is one T cell receptor beta chain sequence, with context. V gave up 5 bases and J gave up 7 bases, with 15 bases separating them. Germline CDR1 is SGHAT and CDR2 is FQNNGV. The CDR3 covers 13 residues. During its preparation, the TCRbeta library received unique molecular identifiers. TCRdb fed the PCR reads into MiXCR, producing one record per CDR3 protein. The sample includes approximately 390,000 distinct CDR3 sequences, roughly 11% of them seen just once. This sample was taken from a study of T-cell reconstitution after alpha-beta-depleted transplantation in children. This specimen consisted of PBMCs from the stem cell graft donor, obtained from the stem cell graft. This chain uses TRBV11-2 with TRBJ2-7; D perhaps matches TRBD2 (6 bases). The clonotype was recovered from a human donor who donated a stem cell graft to a child with acute myeloid leukemia. As DNA, the CDR3 is TGTGCCAGCAGCAATCCGCCCGCGGGGGAGCAGTACTTC. It translates to CASSNPPAGEQYF.